These 23 T cell receptor beta chains originate from one sample sequenced in a study of blood T cell repertoires in COVID-19. Assay: immunoSEQ multiplex PCR; the TCRdb copy retains only in-frame clones and omits some. This sample has 130,000 to 150,000 clones, with 70% to 85% found just once. Sequenced input: peripheral blood. The receptor set was obtained from an elderly woman in a cohort sampled during active or convalescent COVID-19.

This clone has just a few counts. The chain is built from TRBV10-3 and TRBJ2-3, with D tentatively TRBD2 (5 bases). Germline CDR1 and CDR2: ENHRY and SYGVKD. Deletions cut 8 bases from V and 0 bases from J, with 6 bases between. The CDR3 has 12 residues. The CDR3 here is CAIGESTDTQYF. CDR3 DNA: TGTGCCATCGGGGAGAGCACAGATACGCAGTATTTT.

This clone turned up a few times. The chain is built from TRBV3-1 (or the pseudogene TRBV3-2) and TRBJ2-3; TRBD1 might be the D (7 bases). The CDR3 spans 15 residues. Looked up from germline, CDR1 is LGHDT and CDR2 is YNNKEL (reference sequence). Trimming removed 5 bases at V and 2 bases at J, with 14 bases between. The CDR3 region is CASSTGGTVTDTQYF. CDR3 nucleotide sequence: TGTGCCAGCAGCACCGGCGGGACAGTCACAGATACGCAGTATTTT.

The chain joins TRBV12-3 or TRBV12-4 to TRBJ2-5, with a weak D call TRBD2 (5 bases). This CDR3 has 12 amino acids. V was clipped by 5 bases and J by 5 bases, with 9 bases between them. The CDR3 sequence is CASSDYGETQYF. CDR3 sequence (DNA): TGTGCCAGCAGTGACTATGGTGAGACCCAGTACTTC.

This clone was detected only a few times. This chain connects TRBV7-3 to TRBJ1-1; no definite D call. Germline CDR1 and CDR2: SGHTA and FQGTGA. V lost 0 bases and J 8 bases, leaving 10 bases between the germline ends. The CDR3 has 13 amino acids. CDR3 sequence (DNA): TGTGCCAGCAGCTTAACCCACGGAGTGGAAGCTTTCTTT. Translated: CASSLTHGVEAFF.

This clone came up a few times. This chain connects TRBV18 to TRBJ2-5; 7 bases align to TRBD2. Looked up from germline, CDR1 is KGHSH and CDR2 is LQKENI. CDR3 size: 13 residues. With V trimmed by 4 bases and J by 2 bases, 1 base remained unmatched. CDR3 protein: CASSLGLQETQYF. The CDR3, as DNA: TGTGCCAGCTCACTGGGACTACAAGAGACCCAGTACTTC.

The chain couples TRBV9 to TRBJ1-4; possibly TRBD1 for D (5 bases). Germline V gene sequence: CDR1 SGDLS, CDR2 YYNGEE. The CDR3 has 14 amino acids. Trimming took 3 bases from V and 4 from J, leaving 10 bases between them. This CDR3 reads CASSETAINEKLFF. In nucleotides, the CDR3 is TGTGCCAGCAGCGAGACAGCTATTAATGAAAAACTGTTTTTT. Combining the CDR3 with reference TRBV9 and TRBJ1-4 gives the whole variable domain DSGVTQTPKHLITATGQRVTLRCSPRSGDLSVYWYQQSLDQGLQFLIQYYNGEERAKGNILERFSAQQFPDLHSELNLSSLELGDSALYFCASSETAINEKLFFGSGTQLSVL.

The chain is built from TRBV27 and TRBJ1-1; the match to TRBD1 covers 7 bases. Germline values: CDR1 MNHEY, CDR2 SMNVEV (reference sequence). With V trimmed by 9 bases and J by 5 bases, 9 bases remained unmatched. This CDR3 is 13 amino acids long. CDR3 residues: CASVNRGGTEAFF. CDR3 coding DNA: TGTGCCAGTGTTAACAGGGGAGGTACTGAAGCTTTCTTT.

This clone has a handful of counts. V is TRBV7-2 and J is TRBJ2-6; 8 nucleotides line up with TRBD2. Losses at the gene ends were 5 bases for V and 1 base for J; bases not matched to a gene: 4. This CDR3 contains 16 residues. Germline-derived CDR1 and CDR2 are SGHTA and FQGNSA. For the CDR3, the DNA is TGTGCCAGCAGCCCCGGGGGGGCGTCTGGGGCCAACGTCCTGACTTTC. Protein sequence: CASSPGGASGANVLTF.

This rearrangement joins TRBV5-5 to TRBJ2-3; unclear D gene. Trimming cost V 0 bases and J 4 bases, with 6 bases left between them. The germline V gene has CDR1 SGHKS and CDR2 YYEKEE (reference sequence). CDR3 length equals 13 residues. The CDR3 reads CASSLDRADTQYF. The CDR3 nucleotides are TGTGCCAGCAGCTTGGACCGGGCAGATACGCAGTATTTT.

This rearrangement joins TRBV5-1 to TRBJ2-5, with 9 nucleotides matching TRBD1. Germline V CDR1 and CDR2: SGHRS, YFSETQ. The V and J ends lost 3 bases and 8 bases, in that order; junction bases with no gene match: 5. The CDR3 covers 13 residues. The CDR3 loop reads CASSSRDRATQYF. DNA for the CDR3: TGCGCCAGCAGCTCCCGGGACAGGGCCACCCAGTACTTC. Full variable domain (outside the CDR3, taken from reference TRBV5-1 and TRBJ2-5): KAGVTQTPRYLIKTRGQQVTLSCSPISGHRSVSWYQQTPGQGLQFLFEYFSETQRNKGNFPGRFSGRQFSNSRSEMNVSTLELGDSALYLCASSSRDRATQYFGPGTRLLVL.

V and J are TRBV6-5 and TRBJ1-2; the match to TRBD1 covers 9 bases. This CDR3 spans 15 amino acids. Per the germline V gene, CDR1 is MNHEY and CDR2 is SVGAGI. Trimming removed 4 bases from V and 2 bases from J; junction bases left unmatched: 5. CDR3 DNA: TGTGCCAGCAGTTCGGTCGGGACAGGGAACTATGGCTACACCTTC. This translates into CASSSVGTGNYGYTF.

J is TRBJ2-2 and V is TRBV11-2; the D gene is possibly TRBD1 (6 bases). CDR1 and CDR2 (germline): SGHAT, FQNNGV. The CDR3 consists of 18 residues. V lost 0 bases and J 0 bases, leaving 14 bases between the germline ends. The CDR3 protein is CASSLDRKTGSNTGELFF. CDR3 DNA sequence: TGTGCCAGCAGCTTAGATCGGAAAACAGGGTCGAACACCGGGGAGCTGTTTTTT.

This chain uses TRBV3-1 (or the pseudogene TRBV3-2) with TRBJ2-5, with 9 bases lining up with TRBD2. The CDR3 runs 17 residues. The V and J ends lost 1 base and 5 bases, in that order; junction bases with no gene match: 11. Per germline, CDR1 LGHDT and CDR2 YNNKEL (reference sequence). The CDR3 loop is CASSQGYVRGGRETQYF. CDR3 sequence (DNA): TGTGCCAGCAGCCAAGGATATGTGCGGGGGGGCCGGGAGACCCAGTACTTC.

This clone appeared a few times. This rearrangement joins TRBV2 to TRBJ1-5; 7 positions match TRBD1. Germline V gene lookup returns CDR1 SNHLY and CDR2 FYNNEI. The CDR3 has 13 residues. V was clipped by 5 bases and J by 7 bases; unmatched bases: 5. The CDR3 reads CASSLGGGQPQHF. CDR3 DNA sequence: TGTGCCAGCAGTCTCGGAGGGGGCCAGCCCCAGCATTTT.

This clone has just a few counts. The V and J genes are TRBV5-4 and TRBJ1-4, with 9 bases matching TRBD1. Per germline, CDR1 SGHNT and CDR2 YYREEE (reference sequence). V shed 3 bases and J 7 bases; nucleotides not matched to a gene: 4. The CDR3 is 14 amino acids. The CDR3 coding sequence is TGTGCCAGCAGCTACAGGGGGCGTAGTGAAAAACTGTTTTTT. Its translation is CASSYRGRSEKLFF.

The V and J genes are TRBV7-2 and TRBJ1-4; tentative D call: TRBD1 (5 bases). V dropped 1 base and J dropped 10 bases, with 13 bases sitting between them. Per germline, CDR1 SGHTA and CDR2 FQGNSA. This CDR3 contains 14 residues. The CDR3 DNA is TGTGCCAGCAGCTTAGTGGGGGGTTGGGGAAAACTGTTTTTT. This encodes CASSLVGGWGKLFF.

The chain employs TRBV5-1 and TRBJ1-2; D call uncertain. The CDR3 consists of 12 residues. Per germline, CDR1 SGHRS and CDR2 YFSETQ. V was trimmed by 3 bases and J by 3 bases, leaving 6 bases between them. The CDR3: CASSYEYYGYTF. In nucleotides, the CDR3 is TGCGCCAGCAGCTACGAGTACTATGGCTACACCTTC.

V is TRBV7-3 and J is TRBJ2-2, with TRBD1 matching 8 bases. Germline V lookup: CDR1 SGHTA, CDR2 FQGTGA. This CDR3 contains 15 residues. After removal of 6 bases from V and 0 bases from J, the junction contained 3 bases not matched to a gene. The CDR3: CASSLDRANTGELFF. The DNA of the CDR3 is TGTGCCAGCAGTTTGGACAGGGCGAACACCGGGGAGCTGTTTTTT. The full variable domain, rest sourced from reference TRBV7-3 and TRBJ2-2, is GAGVSQTPSNKVTEKGKYVELRCDPISGHTALYWYRQSLGQGPEFLIYFQGTGAADDSGLPNDRFFAVRPEGSVSTLKIQRTERGDSAVYLCASSLDRANTGELFFGEGSRLTVL.

This rearrangement joins TRBV6-6 to TRBJ1-5, with D perhaps matching TRBD1 (5 bases). The CDR3 consists of 18 residues. Germline CDR1 reads MNHNY; CDR2 reads SVGAGI (reference sequence). With 5 bases removed from V and 7 bases from J, the gap between germline ends came to 27 bases. The CDR3 is CASSPQARGQGKDQPQHF. The CDR3 nucleotides read TGTGCCAGCAGTCCTCAGGCCCGTGGGCAGGGAAAAGACCAGCCCCAGCATTTT.

The gene calls are TRBV27 and TRBJ2-1; TRBD2 might be the D (7 bases). Trimming cost V 2 bases and J 6 bases, with 14 bases left between them. CDR1 and CDR2 from the germline V gene are MNHEY and SMNVEV (reference sequence). CDR3 length: 15 amino acids. CDR3 sequence reads: CASSLRGGGSNEQFF. CDR3 sequence (DNA): TGTGCCAGCAGTTTAAGGGGGGGAGGGTCCAATGAGCAGTTCTTC.

The chain couples TRBV7-9 to TRBJ2-7; maybe TRBD1 (6 bases). Germline-derived CDR1 and CDR2 are SEHNR and FQNEAQ (reference sequence). This CDR3 is built from 16 residues. Trimming shortened V by 5 bases and J by 0 bases, and 17 bases separated the two germline ends. CDR3 in amino acids: CASSLGGRFSSYEQYF. CDR3 in DNA: TGTGCCAGCAGCCTTGGGGGCCGATTCAGCTCCTACGAGCAGTACTTC.

This sequence joins TRBV7-6 and TRBJ2-3, with a tentative D call TRBD1 (6 bases). The CDR3 length is 15 residues. Trimming stripped 2 bases from V and 2 bases from J, with 11 bases between. The germline gives CDR1 SGHVS, CDR2 FNYEAQ. The CDR3 sequence is CASSLNRVPTDTQYF. CDR3 coding DNA: TGTGCCAGCAGCTTAAACAGGGTCCCCACAGATACGCAGTATTTT. The full variable domain, its missing parts supplied by reference TRBV7-6 and TRBJ2-3, is GAGVSQSPRYKVTKRGQDVALRCDPISGHVSLYWYRQALGQGPEFLTYFNYEAQQDKSGLPNDRFSAERPEGSISTLTIQRTEQRDSAMYRCASSLNRVPTDTQYFGPGTRLTVL.

The rearrangement links TRBV6-6 to TRBJ2-7; a weak D match, TRBD1 (6 bases). Trimming cost V 2 bases and J 3 bases, with 11 bases left between them. Per germline, CDR1 MNHNY and CDR2 SVGAGI (reference sequence). The CDR3 loop spans 14 amino acids. Here the CDR3 reads CASSYGQQGYEQYF. CDR3 bases: TGTGCCAGCAGTTACGGACAACAGGGCTACGAGCAGTACTTC.